A selection of T cell receptor beta chains follows, all from one sample in a study of identical twins. Each CDR3 protein is one row after TCRdb ran MiXCR on the 5' RACE reads. The sample has 1.5 million to 2 million distinct CDR3 sequences, under 35% seen once. The specimen sequenced was cord blood. Receptors were obtained from a newborn girl in good health. The CDR3 runs from the conserved cysteine through the conserved F or W. Fields, in order: V gene, J gene, clone size, D gene, CDR3 DNA, CDR3 protein. D genes are given only for firm matches. Clone size is given for some rows only: seen once, a few or many times, or a class if the clone is expanded.

TRBV29-1,TRBJ2-7,few,TRBD1,TGCAGCGTTGCGGGGGGGACAGGGGCTTACGAGCAGTACTTC,CSVAGGTGAYEQYF
TRBV7-9,TRBJ1-1,few,TRBD1,TGTGCCAGCAGCTGGGGGACAGCTTTAAACACTGAAGCTTTCTTT,CASSWGTALNTEAFF
TRBV4-1,TRBJ1-1,few,NA,TGCGCCAGCAGCCAATGGGGGGGCGTCACTGAAGCTTTCTTT,CASSQWGGVTEAFF
TRBV10-3,TRBJ2-5,NA,NA,TGTGCCATCAGTAAAGGCACCTACAATGAGCAGTACTTC,CAISKGTYNEQYF
TRBV20-1,TRBJ2-3,NA,NA,TGCAGTGCTAGAGATCCCGGGGGCGCCTATACGCAGTATTTT,CSARDPGGAYTQYF
TRBV7-9,TRBJ1-5,NA,TRBD1,TGTGCCAGCAGCCTAGGACAGGGGAATTTGCCCCAGCATTTT,CASSLGQGNLPQHF
TRBV6-2/TRBV6-3,TRBJ2-7,few,NA,TGTGCCAGTGTGAGAAGTGGAAGAAACAATGAGCAGTACTTC,CASVRSGRNNEQYF
TRBV7-2,TRBJ2-1,NA,NA,TGTGCCAGCAGCTTAGGGCTGCACCAGTTCTTC,CASSLGLHQFF
TRBV27,TRBJ2-4,few,NA,TGTGCCAGCAGTTTATCGGGAAAGAGGTACTTC,CASSLSGKRYF
TRBV19,TRBJ2-1,NA,NA,TGTGCCAGTAGTAATGCCTTCTCCCGGGACTCCCCCTACGAGCAGTTCTTC,CASSNAFSRDSPYEQFF
TRBV4-1,TRBJ2-5,NA,TRBD2,TGCGCCAGCAGCCAAAGTGGACTAGCTTACGAGACCCAGTACTTC,CASSQSGLAYETQYF
TRBV24-1,TRBJ2-3,many,TRBD1,TGTGCCACCAGTGACGAGACAGGGGTAGCGCAGTATTTT,CATSDETGVAQYF
TRBV7-9,TRBJ2-3,NA,NA,TGTGCCAGCAGCCCTCCCCTAAGACAGGGAGGGCGAGATACGCAGTATTTT,CASSPPLRQGGRDTQYF
TRBV5-8,TRBJ2-3,NA,TRBD1,TGTGCCGGCAGCTCAGGGACAGGGATGGTACGCACAGATACGCAGTATTTT,CAGSSGTGMVRTDTQYF
TRBV3-1,TRBJ1-2,few,NA,TGTGCCAGCAGCCAAGGCCCGGCATTGAATGGCTACACCTTC,CASSQGPALNGYTF
TRBV5-1,TRBJ2-1,NA,NA,TGCGCCAGCAGCTTTGGATTTCACTACGAGCAGTTCTTC,CASSFGFHYEQFF
TRBV2,TRBJ2-5,NA,NA,TGTGCCAGCCAATTGACCCGCCAAGAGACCCAGTACTTC,CASQLTRQETQYF
TRBV7-2,TRBJ2-3,few,TRBD1,TGTGCCAGCAGCGTTACAGGGGAAGATACGCAGTATTTT,CASSVTGEDTQYF
TRBV5-1,TRBJ2-2,NA,NA,TGCGCCAGCAGCCCCCGGGTCGTCAACACCGGGGAGCTGTTTTTT,CASSPRVVNTGELFF
TRBV12-3/TRBV12-4,TRBJ2-1,few,NA,TGTGCCAGCAGTTTACTCGGGAGCCCCCCTAGGGACAATGAGCAGTTCTTC,CASSLLGSPPRDNEQFF
TRBV12-3/TRBV12-4,TRBJ2-7,few,NA,TGTGCCAGCAGTTTCAACTACAATGAGCAGTACTTC,CASSFNYNEQYF
TRBV7-2,TRBJ2-3,many,NA,TGTGCCAGCAGCCCGCAAGTGATATTGACAGATACGCAGTATTTT,CASSPQVILTDTQYF
TRBV28,TRBJ2-4,NA,NA,TGTGCCAGCAGTTTACCCGGACATTTGGCCAAAAACATTCAGTACTTC,CASSLPGHLAKNIQYF
TRBV10-3,TRBJ2-3,many,NA,TGTGCCCTAGGGTCCACCCAAGCAGATACGCAGTATTTT,CALGSTQADTQYF
TRBV3-1,TRBJ2-4,few,NA,TGTGCCAGCAGCCAAAAGGGGGCGGGGGAGCGAAACATTCAGTACTTC,CASSQKGAGERNIQYF
TRBV12-3/TRBV12-4,TRBJ1-5,once,NA,TGTGCCAGCAGTTTTCAGGGGAATCATCCCCAGCATTTT,CASSFQGNHPQHF
TRBV15,TRBJ2-5,NA,NA,TGTGCCACCAGCAGAGACAAGGACATCCAAGAGACCCAGTACTTC,CATSRDKDIQETQYF
TRBV4-1,TRBJ2-3,NA,NA,TGCGCCAGCAGCCAGGACCCCTTGGGGGGGGCCACAGATACGCAGTATTTT,CASSQDPLGGATDTQYF
TRBV29-1,TRBJ2-4,NA,NA,TGCAGCATCCGCACAGGGAGTGAGCAGTACTTC,CSIRTGSEQYF
TRBV9,TRBJ2-3,NA,NA,TGTGCCAGCAGCTCCCGCCAGCTGCGCACAGATACGCAGTATTTT,CASSSRQLRTDTQYF
TRBV12-3/TRBV12-4,TRBJ2-7,many,NA,TGTGCCAGCAGTTTGAGTCGGGTCCCCTACGAGCAGTACTTC,CASSLSRVPYEQYF
TRBV20-1,TRBJ2-3,once,TRBD2,TGCAGTGCCATAACCCCGGGACTAGCGGGGCCGTATTTT,CSAITPGLAGPYF
TRBV11-2,TRBJ2-7,NA,NA,TGTGCCAGCAGCCCCTACGGGGGACACTTCTCCTACGAGCAGTACTTC,CASSPYGGHFSYEQYF
TRBV29-1,TRBJ2-7,NA,NA,TGCAGCGTTGAGGGAGAGGGCGGCGGCTCCTACGAGCAGTACTTC,CSVEGEGGGSYEQYF
TRBV2,TRBJ2-7,NA,TRBD2,TGTGCCAGCAGTCCAGGACTAGCGGGAGGGTTAGGCGAGCAGTACTTC,CASSPGLAGGLGEQYF
TRBV7-2,TRBJ1-5,many,NA,TGTGCCAGCAGCTTAATCAGCAATCAGCCCCAGCATTTT,CASSLISNQPQHF
TRBV10-3,TRBJ2-7,NA,TRBD2,TGTGCCATCGGTAGGACTAGCGGCTCCTACGAGCAGTACTTC,CAIGRTSGSYEQYF
TRBV27,TRBJ2-7,NA,TRBD1,TGTGCCAGCAGTCCCTTAAGACAGGGGGCATCGTGGCCCTACGAGCAGTACTTC,CASSPLRQGASWPYEQYF
TRBV4-1,TRBJ2-3,NA,NA,TGCGCCAGCAGCCTCGTGGGCGGGGTACTTGCGGATACGCAGTATTTT,CASSLVGGVLADTQYF
TRBV19,TRBJ2-1,NA,TRBD2,TGTGCCAGTAGTACCAATCCGACTAGCGGAGTCTACAATGAGCAGTTCTTC,CASSTNPTSGVYNEQFF